This record concerns one TCR beta chain sequence. Its cognate antigen has yet to be identified. Base qualities are not provided; no much larger clone lies one nucleotide away. Receptors were amplified or captured by the immunoSEQ multiplex PCR assay. The multiplex PCR relied on a mix of 60 forward primers for TCR Vbeta segments and 13 reverse primers for TCR Jbeta segments. A multiplex PCR assay on genomic DNA amplified the CDR3 region of rearranged TCR beta genes. The amplified TCR beta libraries were sequenced on the Illumina HiSeq System as 87-base-pair reads. Per the authors' processing: In a later analysis, about 80 million unique TCR beta chains were counted across the roughly 700 repertoires, and around 10 million of these chains were shared by at least two donors. Raw reads were error-corrected and collapsed into unique sequences by a nearest-neighbor algorithm in which closely related sequences were merged to remove PCR and sequencing errors. To assign V, D and J gene segments, CDR3 sequences were aligned to IMGT reference sequences. For a sequence to be retained, a match of at least six nucleotides to both a V gene segment and a J gene segment was required. A rearrangement counted as productive if the CDR3 had no stop codons and remained in frame with V and J, and every other rearrangement counted as non-productive. CDR3 was defined according to IMGT convention as the region running from the second conserved V-encoded cysteine to the conserved J-encoded phenylalanine. The earlier analysis of some 550 of the donors excluded any sequence lacking an unambiguous match to a single V gene segment. An earlier analysis of a few hundred of the donors classified V segments as functional when productive rearrangements were above 56.7% and as segregating when the standard deviation between donors was above 5%. A statistical classification framework was developed to diagnose cytomegalovirus status using the catalog of TCR beta chain sequences. In a later analysis, V and J genes were assigned by comparing TCR nucleotide sequences against IMGT/GENE-DB human TR gene sequences. The TCRdist pipeline was used in a later analysis to assign CDR3 sequences and most-parsimonious VDJ recombination scenarios. In a later analysis, each TCR beta chain was defined by its CDR3 amino acid sequence together with its V-gene family, and reads without a unique V-gene family were excluded. In a later analysis, around 650 highly shared, low-generation-probability nucleotide sequences were removed to address suspected cross-contamination and a sequencing artifact. In a later analysis, a clonal expansion index for each public chain was calculated from normalized within-repertoire ranks of inferred template counts. Generation probabilities in a later analysis came from a VDJ recombination model fitted to out-of-frame rearrangements, and those results were checked against IGoR. Hypergeometric tests were used in a later analysis to score TCR-TCR, TCR-HLA and TCR-CMV co-occurrence, with a repertoire-size bias correction applied to the TCR pairs. A later analysis estimated false discovery rates by permuting HLA or CMV assignments 20 times. In a later analysis, co-occurring TCRs were grouped using DBSCAN, with TCRdist sequence similarity added in when clustering inside HLA-allele-positive subsets. For co-occurrence clustering, repertoires with fewer than 30,000 or more than 120,000 public chains were excluded, along with roughly 5 repertoires with anomalous nucleotide sharing. Sourced from immuneACCESS, this table was stored by TCRdb with only in-frame sequences that have V and J called. A share of the clones is absent; for the studies checked, an unresolved V gene accounts for under half, and the remainder has no known explanation. The V and J calls and clone size are taken from that table; D and trimming were inferred from the DNA. In this sample the table shows 90,000 or so clones, around 74% of which occur a single time. Together, the top ten hold roughly a tenth of the sample.

In total, approximately 700 healthy bone marrow donors made up the cohort. At the time of sampling, all cohort members were nominally healthy, though unrecorded immune exposures were likely present. The donor tested CMV seropositive and was one of the 289 seropositive cohort members. A peripheral blood sample was collected from each donor, and TCR beta sequencing was performed on peripheral blood mononuclear cells. The Qiagen DNeasy Blood Extraction Kit was used to extract genomic DNA from the blood cell samples. This sample stems from a study of cytomegalovirus exposure and HLA in healthy donors (TCRdb year 2017). In terms of the full investigation: In an earlier analysis of approximately 500 of the donors, 250 to 350 Gb of sequence data and 100 million or so unique TCR beta sequences from about 179 million T cells were reported. Around 320 gigabases of sequencing data and roughly 90 million unique TCR sequences were included in an early release covering 550 to 800 HLA-typed donors. The genetic ancestry cluster associated with self-reported Caucasian donors included over 65% of the 398 genotyped donors. The aim of the study was to test whether cataloging public T cell receptors could identify signatures of past pathogen exposure. Using immunosequencing, the study profiled T cell repertoires from 550 to 750 subjects and related those repertoires to cytomegalovirus serostatus. In addition to the first cohort of approximately 670 subjects, a separate validation cohort of approximately 130 different subjects was used. To predict cytomegalovirus infection status, the study brought together high-throughput TCR immunosequencing, statistical association of individual TCRs with disease status, and machine learning. A later analysis re-examined previously published TCR beta repertoires from just over 650 donors and added high-resolution HLA genotyping to investigate patterns of TCR occurrence. The later analysis used no new phenotypic data to find candidate immune exposures, relying instead on TCR beta sequences and their occurrence across donors. An earlier analysis of some 500 of the donors applied high-throughput TCR beta sequencing to assess whether each TCR beta V gene segment acted as functional or pseudogenic. Alongside the repertoire data, information on donor age, sex, ethnicity and CMV serostatus was compiled. A later genetic analysis used genome-wide SNP genotypes for about 55% of the 666 donors, treating that subset as a discovery cohort. Every repertoire in the discovery cohort had been generated on one and the same sequencing platform. Both class I and class II loci were covered by HLA typing, at four-digit resolution. The number of typed donors differed by locus: about 620-640 for A, B, C, DRB1 and DQB1; 500 to 550 for DQA1; around 580 for DPA1; and some 450 for DPB1. A handful of DR-DQ haplotypes were handled as single units for association and clustering because linkage in the cohort was strong. Among roughly 400 genotyped donors of the cohort, an average of approximately 200,000 unique TCR beta nucleotide sequences was sequenced per donor, of which roughly 17% were non-productive. Paper-wide results and their limitations: The study gave a list of 150 to 200 TCR beta chains associated with cytomegalovirus. While some public TCRs were present in many individuals, most TCR sequences turned up only very rarely across donors. A later genetic analysis reported fewer N-insertions in productive TCRs among donors in an Asian-associated ancestry cluster than the roughly 650-donor mean. Immune exposure information for the cohort was limited to CMV serostatus. The presence/absence analyses assumed that sequencing depth was roughly uniform across donors, and that assumption may not be true. HLA typing was unavailable for some donors at each locus, so association tests used only the typed subset. In a later analysis, TCR association rates were found to vary across HLA loci, with the most associated TCRs seen for DRB1 alleles and the fewest for HLA-C alleles. In a later analysis, most CMV-associated TCR beta chains were found to appear HLA-restricted, with HLA associations seemingly driven largely by CMV exposure. Cytomegalovirus status was reported to be diagnosed by the classifier with high specificity and sensitivity in both the original and validation cohorts. At a false discovery rate of 0.05, a later analysis linked 15,000 to 20,000 TCR beta sequences to specific HLA alleles. In vitro tests confirmed that a few of the cytomegalovirus-associated TCR beta chains recognize cytomegalovirus antigens. Linkage disequilibrium might explain the correlated functional status among segregating V segments, but an unknown experimental factor could not be ruled out. In a later analysis, HLA-associated TCR beta chains showed more clonal expansion and lower generation probabilities than non-associated chains that were equally common. A later analysis reported that several top co-occurrence clusters appeared linked to parvovirus B19, influenza, CMV and Epstein-Barr virus. According to the authors, the approach could potentially be generalized to other disease states and immunological phenotypes. Only TCR beta chains were sequenced in this cohort, and the absence of alpha or paired-chain data limited detectable features. An association between a missense DCLRE1C variant and V-gene and J-gene trimming of TCR beta chains was found in a later genetic analysis and replicated in an independent cohort. In an earlier analysis of 500 to 650 of the donors, most TCR beta V segments appeared in productive rearrangements about 87% or about 30% of the time, broadly matching IMGT annotations. When HLA alleles, especially DR and DQ, strongly co-occurred, TCR associations were difficult to assign to individual alleles. A further reported finding was that TCR beta sequences accurately predicted the HLA-A and HLA-B alleles for most subjects in the first cohort. Over 15 rarely observed V segments, including chromosome 9 orphons, were excluded from the earlier analysis of a few hundred of the donors because counts were too low. A cluster of highly shared sequence variants was judged likely to be a technical artifact of the sequencing pipeline.

The sample consisted of PBMCs. The sequence was collected from a man aged 25 to 40 in good health and CMV-seropositive.

At the DNA level, the sequence is TGCGCCAGCAGCCTACGGGATACGCAGTATTTT. Its protein product is CASSLRDTQYF. The rearrangement joined TRBV5-1 to TRBJ2-3; the D gene identity is not certain. V is pared back by 4 bases and J by 6 bases, with 6 bases lying between the germline termini. From cysteine to phenylalanine, the CDR3 is 11 amino acids long. The sequence is cut down to CDR3 DNA, 33 bases in frame from base 1. According to the germline V gene, CDR1 reads SGHRS and CDR2 reads YFSETQ.